This entry lists 21 T cell receptor beta chains sequenced from one sample in a study of CD8+CD57+ T cells in acquired aplastic anemia. Previously, flow cytometry had revealed CD8+CD57+ cell expansion in the patients chosen for sequencing. TCR beta VDJ and CDR3 profiling used genomic DNA as template. MiXCR was run by TCRdb on the reads, yielding one entry per CDR3 protein. The data show roughly 500,000 distinct CDR3 sequences, 25% to 40% seen once. The sequenced sample was sorted CD4+, CD8+, or CD8+CD57+ T cells (not recorded which) from PBMCs. These receptors all stem from a human donor with aplastic anemia.

The chain carries TRBV6-4 and TRBJ1-3, with 8 bases fitting TRBD1. The germline CDR1 and CDR2 sequences are MRHNA and SNTAGT. The ends lost 8 bases at V and 0 bases at J; junction bases unmatched: 9. The CDR3 is 16 residues long. The CDR3 loop is CASSPGQADSGNTIYF. The CDR3 DNA reads TGTGCCAGCTCACCGGGACAGGCCGACTCTGGAAACACCATATATTTT.

This clonotype was recorded at least ten times. The V gene is TRBV29-1, the J gene TRBJ1-5; the D gene is possibly TRBD1 (5 bases). The CDR3 spans 12 residues. Trimming cost V 7 bases and J 5 bases, with 12 bases left between them. In germline, CDR1 is SQVTM, CDR2 ANQGSEA. The CDR3 DNA reads TGCAGCGGGGACTGGGGGTATCAGCCCCAGCATTTT. This gives the protein CSGDWGYQPQHF.

This sequence joins TRBV2 and TRBJ1-4; 8 nucleotides align to TRBD1. Germline CDR1 SNHLY, CDR2 FYNNEI. Trimming took 7 bases from V and 8 from J; bases not matched to a gene: 6. The CDR3 extends over 13 amino acids. The CDR3 reads CASTMDREEKLFF. Written as DNA, the CDR3 is TGTGCCAGCACAATGGACAGGGAAGAAAAACTGTTTTTT.

The table lists this clonotype with many counts. The CDR3 sequence is CAISEGLAGVEQFF. The CDR3, as DNA: TGTGCCATCAGTGAGGGACTAGCGGGGGTCGAGCAGTTCTTC. The chain combines TRBV10-3 with TRBJ2-1, with TRBD2 matching 13 bases. Germline CDR1 ENHRY, CDR2 SYGVKD. V shed 2 bases, J shed 10 bases, and the junction held 2 bases outside the gene matches. The CDR3 totals 14 residues.

This clonotype was seen at least ten times. The chain links TRBV29-1 to TRBJ1-1, with D perhaps TRBD1 (6 bases). Per germline, CDR1 SQVTM and CDR2 ANQGSEA. V shed 6 bases and J shed 1 base, with 12 bases lying between them. There are 13 residues in the CDR3. CDR3 sequence reads: CSVADRTNTEAFF. The DNA of the CDR3 is TGCAGCGTGGCGGACAGAACGAACACTGAAGCTTTCTTT.

This chain links TRBV30 with TRBJ1-2, with a weak D call TRBD1 (6 bases). This CDR3 is built from 13 residues. Germline CDR1 GTSNPN, CDR2 SVGIG (reference sequence). Trimming took off 3 bases at V and 8 bases at J, with 16 bases between the two ends. The CDR3 here is CAWRTNRVGGYTF. The CDR3 DNA reads TGTGCCTGGAGAACTAACAGGGTCGGCGGCTACACCTTC.

Concerning this clonotype itself: A read error is possible here, since a much larger clone lies one base away. V usage is TRBV10-3 and J usage is TRBJ1-3, with D maybe TRBD1 (6 bases). The length of the CDR3 is 15 residues. Germline V lookup: CDR1 ENHRY, CDR2 SYGVKD. This chain's CDR3 is CATSVGRGSGNTIYF. The CDR3 bases are TGTGCCACCAGTGTTGGCAGGGGCTCTGGAAACACCATATATTTT.

This sequence joins TRBV12-3 or TRBV12-4 and TRBJ2-1; the match to TRBD2 covers 7 bases. The junction had 20 bases not matched to a gene; V was cut back by 3 bases and J by 12 bases. CDR3 length equals 17 residues. DNA for the CDR3: TGTGCCAGCAGTTTTGCGTTGCTAGCGGCCCTCCCAAGGGGGCAGTTCTTC. Translated: CASSFALLAALPRGQFF.

In this sample, this clonotype turned up many times. The rearrangement uses TRBV7-2 and TRBJ2-3; D remains ambiguous. The CDR3 is made up of 13 amino acids. V was clipped by 0 bases and J by 5 bases, with 6 bases between them. Germline values: CDR1 SGHTA, CDR2 FQGNSA. Here the CDR3 reads CASSLAWGDTQYF. DNA of the CDR3: TGTGCCAGCAGCTTAGCATGGGGAGATACGCAGTATTTT.

The gene calls are TRBV7-9 and TRBJ1-1; maybe TRBD1 (6 bases). This CDR3 has 15 amino acids. Between the trimmed V and J ends, which lost 7 bases and 1 base, there was a span of 16 bases. Germline loops: CDR1 SEHNR, CDR2 FQNEAQ (reference sequence). CDR3 nucleotides: TGTGCCAGCAACCCGGGAGGGGACAAGAACACTGAAGCTTTCTTT. It translates to CASNPGGDKNTEAFF. Full variable domain (rest looked up from reference TRBV7-9 and TRBJ1-1): DTGVSQNPRHKITKRGQNVTFRCDPISEHNRLYWYRQTLGQGPEFLTYFQNEAQLEKSRLLSDRFSAERPKGSFSTLEIQRTEQGDSAMYLCASNPGGDKNTEAFFGQGTRLTVV.

In this sample, this clonotype turned up many times. The chain recombines TRBV2 with TRBJ2-7; D ambiguous. CDR3 length equals 15 residues. Germline lookup yields CDR1 SNHLY and CDR2 FYNNEI. V was trimmed by 3 bases and J by 1 base, leaving 13 bases between them. Here the CDR3 DNA reads TGTGCCAGCAGTGACAAGGTACTCAGGTCCTACGAGCAGTACTTC. Its protein is CASSDKVLRSYEQYF.

There are many counts of this clonotype. The V call is TRBV9, the J call TRBJ2-1; no definite D call. This CDR3 is built from 12 residues. CDR1 is SGDLS, CDR2 YYNGEE, per germline. V dropped 4 bases and J dropped 4 bases, with 6 bases sitting between them. DNA for the CDR3: TGTGCCAGCAGCCCACAATACAATGAGCAGTTCTTC. This translates into CASSPQYNEQFF.

This clonotype was seen repeatedly, ten times or more. The V gene is TRBV29-1, the J gene TRBJ1-5; the match to TRBD1 covers 7 bases. Losses at the gene ends were 6 bases for V and 4 bases for J; bases not matched to a gene: 6. The germline V gene encodes CDR1 SQVTM and CDR2 ANQGSEA. This CDR3 has 13 amino acids. CDR3: CSVSEQGNQPQHF. The CDR3 nucleotides read TGCAGCGTCTCCGAACAGGGGAATCAGCCCCAGCATTTT.

The chain has TRBV7-2 and TRBJ2-5, with D perhaps matching TRBD2 (7 bases). The CDR3 loop spans 13 amino acids. Germline V gene lookup returns CDR1 SGHTA and CDR2 FQGNSA. The V end lost 4 bases, the J end lost 13 bases, and 19 bases lay between the germline ends. The CDR3, as DNA: TGTGCCAGCAGCTCAGGCGGGGGCCTCCCCCCGTACTTC. Its translation is CASSSGGGLPPYF.

V is TRBV2 and J is TRBJ1-2; D is possibly TRBD1 (5 bases). V lost 6 bases and J 2 bases, leaving 16 bases between the germline ends. The CDR3 consists of 15 residues. Per the germline V gene, CDR1 is SNHLY and CDR2 is FYNNEI. CDR3 DNA sequence: TGTGCCAGCAGCGTTGACGGGGCGGGCAACTATGGCTACACCTTC. Translation: CASSVDGAGNYGYTF.

This sequence joins TRBV4-2 and TRBJ2-7; 7 nucleotides align to TRBD1. The CDR3 is made up of 15 amino acids. Germline-derived CDR1 and CDR2 are LGHNA and YNFKEQ. V lost 3 bases, J lost 5 bases, and 10 bases stayed unmatched. The CDR3 DNA reads as TGTGCCAGCAGCCAGGCCCCGGGACAGAGCGACGAGCAGTACTTC. Residues: CASSQAPGQSDEQYF.

The chain carries TRBV20-1 and TRBJ2-3; D possibly corresponds to TRBD2 (6 bases). The ends were cut back, 3 bases at V and 4 bases at J, with 20 bases in the middle. This CDR3 spans 16 amino acids. Germline lookup yields CDR1 DFQATT and CDR2 SNEGSKA (reference sequence). The CDR3 protein is CSARSLRDWGADTQYF. The CDR3 nucleotides are TGCAGTGCTAGGAGTTTACGGGACTGGGGCGCAGATACGCAGTATTTT.

This clonotype was seen a few times. This chain connects TRBV6-1 to TRBJ1-4, with 8 nucleotides matching TRBD1. This CDR3 spans 15 amino acids. CDR1 is MNHNS and CDR2 is SASEGT in the germline V gene. V lost 3 bases, J lost 7 bases, and 7 bases stayed unmatched. CDR3 DNA: TGTGCCAGCAGTGATCGACAGGGGTGGGTTGAAAAACTGTTTTTT. It codes for CASSDRQGWVEKLFF.

This clonotype showed up many times. The chain links TRBV4-1 to TRBJ1-5; the match to TRBD1 covers 7 bases. Germline CDR1 is MGHRA and CDR2 is YSYEKL. The CDR3 extends over 15 amino acids. The junction had 8 bases not matched to a gene; V was cut back by 2 bases and J by 7 bases. CDR3 sequence reads: CASSQPGQTRQPQHF. CDR3 coding DNA: TGCGCCAGCAGCCAACCGGGACAGACGCGCCAGCCCCAGCATTTT.

The J gene is TRBJ1-3, the V gene TRBV5-4; 9 positions agree with TRBD1. This CDR3 spans 14 amino acids. Trimming took 4 bases from V and 9 from J; bases not matched to a gene: 8. Germline V gene sequence: CDR1 SGHNT, CDR2 YYREEE (reference sequence). Written as DNA, the CDR3 is TGTGCCAGCAGCCCGGGACAGGGTGGCTCCACCATATATTTT. This encodes CASSPGQGGSTIYF.

This clonotype was seen a handful of times. V usage is TRBV10-3 and J usage is TRBJ2-1; 12 nucleotides agree with TRBD2. Per germline, CDR1 ENHRY and CDR2 SYGVKD. CDR3 length: 13 residues. V dropped 10 bases and J dropped 7; count of bases not matched to a gene: 5. The CDR3 is CASETSGGNEQFF. The CDR3 bases are TGTGCCAGCGAGACTAGCGGGGGTAATGAGCAGTTCTTC.